What follows are 10 T cell receptor beta chains derived from one specimen sequenced in a study of PD-1 blockade in classical Hodgkin lymphoma. Time point specified: newly diagnosed, previously untreated cHL patient sample. Profiled with immunoSEQ multiplex PCR; TCRdb holds only in-frame clones, not every one. The table shows tens of thousands of clones, with about 94% occurring only once. Input material: peripheral blood mononuclear cells (PBMCs). The receptors come from a human donor with classical Hodgkin lymphoma.

V is TRBV6-6 and J is TRBJ1-3; D gene unclear. Germline V gene data show CDR1 as MNHNY and CDR2 as SVGAGI (reference sequence). This CDR3 comprises 14 residues. Trimming took off 4 bases at V and 0 bases at J, with 7 bases between the two ends. The CDR3 spells CASSFQNSGNTIYF. The CDR3 DNA reads as TGTGCCAGCAGTTTCCAGAACTCTGGAAACACCATATATTTT.

The chain couples TRBV18 to TRBJ2-7; no clear D gene. Trimming pared 6 bases from V and 5 bases from J, leaving 8 bases between. Germline V gene data show CDR1 as KGHSH and CDR2 as LQKENI. The CDR3 is made up of 11 amino acids. The CDR3 DNA sequence: TGTGCCAGCTCGGCTCTCGACGAGCAGTACTTC. It codes for CASSALDEQYF. The whole variable domain, remainder taken from reference TRBV18 and TRBJ2-7, is NAGVMQNPRHLVRRRGQEARLRCSPMKGHSHVYWYRQLPEEGLKFMVYLQKENIIDESGMPKERFSAEFPKEGPSILRIQQVVRGDSAAYFCASSALDEQYFGPGTRLTVT.

CDR3 in amino acids: CASSPERGDQPQHF. CDR3 coding DNA: TGTGCCAGCAGTCCCGAAAGGGGGGATCAGCCCCAGCATTTT. V and J are TRBV2 and TRBJ1-5, with D perhaps TRBD1 (6 bases). Germline values: CDR1 SNHLY, CDR2 FYNNEI. V gave up 5 bases and J gave up 5 bases, with 13 bases separating them. This CDR3 comprises 14 residues. The full variable domain, rest sourced from reference TRBV2 and TRBJ1-5, is EPEVTQTPSHQVTQMGQEVILRCVPISNHLYFYWYRQILGQKVEFLVSFYNNEISEKSEIFDDQFSVERPDGSNFTLKIRSTKLEDSAMYFCASSPERGDQPQHFGDGTRLSIL.

The chain employs TRBV6-5 and TRBJ1-2; 7 bases agree with TRBD1. Per germline, CDR1 MNHEY and CDR2 SVGAGI. The V segment lost 0 bases and the J segment 9 bases; nucleotides outside the gene matches: 4. This CDR3 comprises 13 residues. The CDR3 sequence is CASSYSSQGSYTF. CDR3 DNA: TGTGCCAGCAGTTACTCGTCACAGGGGAGCTACACCTTC.

The rearrangement uses TRBV25-1 and TRBJ2-7, with D perhaps being TRBD1 or TRBD2 (5 bases each). Per germline, CDR1 MGHDK and CDR2 SYGVNS. Trimming shortened V by 8 bases and J by 3 bases, and 14 bases separated the two germline ends. This CDR3 contains 13 residues. This chain's CDR3 is CASEGPASYEQYF. The CDR3 bases are TGTGCCAGCGAGGGACCTGCGAGCTACGAGCAGTACTTC.

The chain couples TRBV5-1 to TRBJ1-4; D is perhaps TRBD1 (5 bases). Germline lookup yields CDR1 SGHRS and CDR2 YFSETQ. V was clipped by 0 bases and J by 7 bases, with 13 bases between them. The CDR3 totals 15 residues. In DNA, the CDR3 is TGCGCCAGCAGCTTGGAGCGGACGGGGGGTGAAAAACTGTTTTTT. Translating gives CASSLERTGGEKLFF.

V usage is TRBV27 and J usage is TRBJ1-1, with TRBD1 matching over 7 bases. The CDR3 has 13 residues. The V gene end was trimmed by 7 bases and the J gene end by 4 bases; junction bases not matched to a gene: 6. Germline V gene data show CDR1 as MNHEY and CDR2 as SMNVEV (reference sequence). The DNA for the CDR3 is TGTGCCAGCACTCCCTGGGACAGCACTGAAGCTTTCTTT. This sequence encodes CASTPWDSTEAFF.

This chain links TRBV2 with TRBJ2-5; D call uncertain. Germline V lookup: CDR1 SNHLY, CDR2 FYNNEI. The CDR3 sequence is 12 residues long. V was trimmed by 5 bases and J by 4 bases, leaving 8 bases between them. The CDR3 DNA is TGTGCCAGCAGTCCCTCGTCAGAGACCCAGTACTTC. Protein sequence: CASSPSSETQYF.

The CDR3, as DNA: TGCGCCAGCAGTGTAGACAGTATTAAATCACCCCTCCACTTT. Protein product: CASSVDSIKSPLHF. The J gene is TRBJ1-6, the V gene TRBV10-2, with D possibly matching TRBD1 (5 bases). Germline V gives CDR1 WSHSY, CDR2 SAAADI. V lost 4 bases and J lost 10, with 14 bases in between. This CDR3 contains 14 residues.

This rearrangement joins TRBV19 to TRBJ1-5, with TRBD1 as a possible D gene (5 bases). The CDR3 consists of 13 residues. Trimming shortened V by 4 bases and J by 7 bases, and 11 bases separated the two germline ends. Germline assignment: CDR1 LNHDA and CDR2 SQIVND (reference sequence). The CDR3 loop is CASSTWDGQPQHF. CDR3 DNA: TGTGCCAGTAGTACCTGGGACGGACAGCCCCAGCATTTT.